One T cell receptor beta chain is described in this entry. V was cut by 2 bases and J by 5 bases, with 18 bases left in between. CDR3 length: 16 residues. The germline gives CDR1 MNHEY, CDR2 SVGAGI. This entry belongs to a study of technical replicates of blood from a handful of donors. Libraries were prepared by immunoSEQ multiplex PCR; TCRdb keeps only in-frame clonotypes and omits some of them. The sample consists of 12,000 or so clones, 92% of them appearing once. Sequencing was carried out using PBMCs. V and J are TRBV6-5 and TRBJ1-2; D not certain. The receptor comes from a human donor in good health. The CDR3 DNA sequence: TGTGCCAGCAGTTACCAACCCGGGAACGACGGATATGGCTACACCTTC. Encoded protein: CASSYQPGNDGYGYTF.